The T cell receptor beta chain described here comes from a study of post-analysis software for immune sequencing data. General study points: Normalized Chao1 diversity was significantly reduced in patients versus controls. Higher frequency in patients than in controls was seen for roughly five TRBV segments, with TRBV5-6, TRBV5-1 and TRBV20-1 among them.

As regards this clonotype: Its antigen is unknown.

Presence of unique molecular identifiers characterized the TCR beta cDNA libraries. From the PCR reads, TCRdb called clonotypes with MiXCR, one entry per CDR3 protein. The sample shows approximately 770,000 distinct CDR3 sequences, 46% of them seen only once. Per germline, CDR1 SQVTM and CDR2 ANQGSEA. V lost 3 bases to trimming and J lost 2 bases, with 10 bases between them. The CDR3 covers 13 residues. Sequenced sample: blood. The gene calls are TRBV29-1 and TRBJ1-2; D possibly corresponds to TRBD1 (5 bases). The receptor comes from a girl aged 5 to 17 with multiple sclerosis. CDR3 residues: CSVEGPGNYGYTF. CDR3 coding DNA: TGCAGCGTTGAGGGGCCGGGGAACTATGGCTACACCTTC.